This T cell receptor (beta chain) comes out of a study of PD-1 blockade in classical Hodgkin lymphoma. Study outcomes and limitations: For complete responders, baseline diversity was comparable to that of newly diagnosed patients.

TCRdb's table, derived via immunoSEQ multiplex PCR, lists solely in-frame clones and lacks some. The repertoire has some 90,000 clones, 85% to 95% of them found once; the top ten carry around 2.4%. Germline assignment: CDR1 MGHDK and CDR2 SYGVNS. The V gene lost 5 bases and the J gene lost 0 bases, with 12 bases spanning the gap. The CDR3 spans 15 residues. All trial patients relapsed after autologous stem cell transplantation. Remarks on this clone: Its antigen is unidentified.

Sample: peripheral blood mononuclear cells (PBMCs), taken before the second cycle of nivolumab. The rearrangement links TRBV25-1 to TRBJ2-3; D might be TRBD2 (6 bases). The origin of this receptor is a human donor with classical Hodgkin lymphoma. This CDR3 reads CASSQVGSSTDTQYF. CDR3 nucleotides: TGTGCCAGCAGTCAGGTCGGGAGCAGCACAGATACGCAGTATTTT.